This T cell receptor (beta chain) was sequenced during a study of CD8+ T cells in alopecia areata (dated by TCRdb to 2017 to 2018). In the study overall: Skin from C3H/HeJ donors with spontaneous alopecia (roughly 6-12 months old) was grafted onto female C3H/HeJ recipients that were roughly 7-11 weeks old. Scalp tissue and sorted CD4+ and CD8+ peripheral blood T cells from patchy and totalis/universalis alopecia areata patients and from healthy controls were covered by human TCRbeta sequencing. Scalp clonality was compared among normal scalp (n=4), patchy alopecia areata scalp (n=8), and alopecia totalis/universalis scalp (n=8). To study T cell clonal expansion in alopecia areata, the researchers applied high-throughput TCRbeta sequencing to both the C3H/HeJ mouse model and human patients. TCRbeta CDR3 regions were amplified by immunoSEQ multiplex PCR with 35 Vbeta forward and 13 Jbeta reverse primers. RNA was extracted with the PAXgene miRNA kit for fixed scalp, the miRNeasy kit for PBMCs, and the RNeasy kit for mouse skin.

Libraries were built with the immunoSEQ multiplex PCR assay. RNA was extracted from all samples and reverse transcribed into cDNA, which served as template for TCR sequencing. SuperScript III was used to make first-strand cDNA, primed with a 2:1 mix of oligo-dT and random hexamers. Amplification bias was assessed with a synthetic immune receptor repertoire, and residual bias was removed computationally. Libraries were sequenced on Illumina HiSeq with 60 bp reads covering the CDR3, read from J toward V. Regarding the original processing steps: Raw reads were preprocessed to remove errors, and CDR3 was defined by IMGT conventions from the conserved cysteine to phenylalanine. To get clonality, Shannon entropy was normalized by log2 of the number of productive unique TCRs and the result was subtracted from 1. Whether each scalp clone was CD4 or CD8 was inferred by checking scalp TCRbeta sequences against the CD4 and CD8 repertoires from sorted blood. The table was pulled from immuneACCESS by TCRdb, which kept in-frame rearrangements only. Such tables lose some clones; where checked, under half of the loss comes from unresolved V genes, and the rest has no known cause. The V and J calls and clone size come from that table; D and trimming were worked out from the DNA. The table for this sample lists about 270,000 clones, none of them counted only once. The ten top clones hold less than 1.5% of the sample.

Worth noting for this clone: The antigen it recognizes is unknown. Note that gene names and germline sequences for this receptor are mouse ones. Different DNA sequences within this sample yield the same CDR3.

Paper-wide results and their limitations: Compared with normal scalp, lesional scalp had higher clonality and more expanded CD8+ clones, particularly in alopecia totalis/universalis, a pattern that suggests antigenic drive. Shared TCR sequences between patients were less evident than in mice, which may be partly attributable to HLA diversity in the patient population. Unlike mouse skin, which is dominated by gammadelta T cells, normal human skin has resident alphabeta T cells that are also sequenced, and this complicates analysis of the scalp TCR repertoire.

Cells from mouse cutaneous lymph nodes were pooled, stained for CD4, CD8alpha, NKG2D, NKG2ACE and other markers, and then sorted on a BD Influx. The sample was CD4+ T cells sorted from a lymph node. The TCR sequence derives from a C3H/HeJ mouse with alopecia areata. The MHC haplotype carried by mice of this strain is H2-k.

The part of the CDR3 DNA that was read is TGTGCCAGCGGAGGACAAAGCTCCTAT. Its protein product is CASGGQSSY. The CDR3, in full, reads CASGGQSSYEQYF. The chain is made from TRBV13-2 and TRBJ2-7, with TRBD1 perhaps the D gene, on 5 matching bases. The read comes to an end 4 residues before the CDR3 does, leaving the germline J gene to fill in the end. At the junction V is shortened by 5 bases and J by 0 bases, with 9 bases in between. Spanning cysteine to phenylalanine, the CDR3 consists of 13 amino acids. The DNA covers only part of the CDR3, 27 bases in frame from base 1. As encoded in the germline V gene (reference sequence), CDR1 is NNHNN while CDR2 is SYGAGS.